These 29 T cell receptor beta chains share one sample of origin, sequenced in a study of T cells in localized non-small cell lung cancer. The method was immunoSEQ multiplex PCR; TCRdb's version includes in-frame clones alone and lacks a portion of them. The repertoire holds under 55,000 clones, around nine tenths seen once, with approximately 10% in the top ten. The specimen was PBMCs, collected before any cancer treatment. The source of these receptors is a woman aged 35-75 years with stage II lung adenocarcinoma.

V and J are TRBV19 and TRBJ2-1; D call uncertain. The CDR3 runs to 15 residues. Germline V lookup: CDR1 LNHDA, CDR2 SQIVND (reference sequence). The V end was cut by 4 bases, the J end by 0 bases, with 10 bases between. The chain's CDR3 is CASSRFWSSYNEQFF. The CDR3 nucleotides are TGTGCCAGTAGTAGATTTTGGAGCTCCTACAATGAGCAGTTCTTC.

This clone appeared once. This rearrangement joins TRBV18 to TRBJ2-7, with 9 bases lining up with TRBD1. V shed 3 bases and J 2 bases; nucleotides not matched to a gene: 5. The CDR3 sequence is 15 residues long. The germline V gene has CDR1 KGHSH and CDR2 LQKENI. The CDR3, as DNA: TGTGCCAGCTCACCCGGACAGGGGAGCGCCTACGAGCAGTACTTC. Its translation: CASSPGQGSAYEQYF.

The CDR3 bases are TGCGCCAGCCGAGGGGTAGGCTACACCTTC. It codes for CASRGVGYTF. The chain recombines TRBV10-2 with TRBJ1-2; TRBD1 might be the D (5 bases). The germline CDR1 and CDR2 sequences are WSHSY and SAAADI. The CDR3 runs 10 residues. V was trimmed by 8 bases and J by 8 bases, leaving 9 bases between them.

V and J are TRBV7-2 and TRBJ2-1, with a weak D call TRBD2 (5 bases). CDR1 and CDR2 (germline): SGHTA, FQGNSA. Trimming took 5 bases from V and 8 from J, leaving 16 bases between them. This CDR3 contains 14 residues. In DNA form, the CDR3 reads TGTGCCAGCAGCCCCGATTCGGGGTCCGATGAGCAGTTCTTC. Its protein is CASSPDSGSDEQFF.

The chain combines TRBV5-1 with TRBJ2-7; D is perhaps TRBD2 (7 bases). CDR1 and CDR2 from the germline V gene are SGHRS and YFSETQ. Trimming stripped 3 bases from V and 5 bases from J, with 12 bases between. This CDR3 comprises 13 residues. CDR3 in amino acids: CASSSGGRNEQYF. Here the CDR3 DNA reads TGCGCCAGCAGCTCGGGGGGCAGAAACGAGCAGTACTTC. The complete variable domain, with remaining parts taken from reference TRBV5-1 and TRBJ2-7, reads KAGVTQTPRYLIKTRGQQVTLSCSPISGHRSVSWYQQTPGQGLQFLFEYFSETQRNKGNFPGRFSGRQFSNSRSEMNVSTLELGDSALYLCASSSGGRNEQYFGPGTRLTVT.

With respect to this clone: The germline gene is not matched at one end of the junction; a read error may be the cause. This chain connects TRBV15 to TRBJ2-5, with 10 bases that match TRBD2. CDR3 size: 16 residues. Germline CDR1 and CDR2: LNHNV and YYDKDF (reference sequence). DNA for the CDR3: TGCGGAACAGCGGTGGGAGCGGGAGGGCCGGGGGAGACCCAGTACTTC. It is translated as CGTAVGAGGPGETQYF.

V is TRBV29-1 and J is TRBJ1-5; TRBD1 matches at 7 bases. Losses at the gene ends were 4 bases for V and 2 bases for J; bases not matched to a gene: 2. The germline V gene encodes CDR1 SQVTM and CDR2 ANQGSEA. The CDR3 runs 13 residues. CDR3 nucleotide sequence: TGCAGCGTTGGACAGGGCGGCAATCAGCCCCAGCATTTT. It encodes CSVGQGGNQPQHF.

J is TRBJ1-2 and V is TRBV5-1; 7 bases fit TRBD1. The CDR3 extends over 13 amino acids. Germline CDR1 SGHRS, CDR2 YFSETQ. V shed 4 bases, J shed 6 bases, and the junction held 6 bases outside the gene matches. CDR3 in amino acids: CASSPLGGDGYTF. CDR3 nucleotide sequence: TGCGCCAGCAGCCCGTTAGGGGGCGATGGCTACACCTTC.

The rearrangement uses TRBV7-6 and TRBJ2-1; 12 nucleotides line up with TRBD2. The CDR3 is 15 residues long. In germline, CDR1 is SGHVS, CDR2 FNYEAQ. V dropped 6 bases and J dropped 5; count of bases not matched to a gene: 5. The CDR3 loop reads CASRPGLAGNNEQFF. Written as DNA, the CDR3 is TGTGCCAGCAGACCAGGACTAGCGGGAAACAATGAGCAGTTCTTC.

The V gene is TRBV19, the J gene TRBJ2-2; 11 bases map to TRBD2. V was pared by 2 bases and J by 7 bases, with 6 bases of the junction left unmatched. Germline V gene sequence: CDR1 LNHDA, CDR2 SQIVND (reference sequence). CDR3 length equals 16 residues. The DNA of the CDR3 is TGTGCCAGTAGTATACTAGCGGGAGGCCGGATCGGGGAGCTGTTTTTT. Protein sequence: CASSILAGGRIGELFF.

The V gene is TRBV7-9, the J gene TRBJ2-5; D is possibly TRBD2 (6 bases). Looked up from germline, CDR1 is SEHNR and CDR2 is FQNEAQ (reference sequence). The CDR3 has 14 amino acids. V lost 4 bases, J lost 5 bases, and 14 bases lay in between. The CDR3 reads CASSSGYGGETQYF. The CDR3 coding sequence is TGTGCCAGCAGCTCGGGTTATGGAGGGGAGACCCAGTACTTC.

The chain recombines TRBV5-1 with TRBJ1-2, with TRBD1 matching 7 bases. CDR3 length: 14 residues. CDR1 is SGHRS, CDR2 YFSETQ, per germline. The V segment lost 3 bases and the J segment 4 bases; nucleotides outside the gene matches: 6. The CDR3 loop reads CASSSGQVGYGYTF. The DNA for the CDR3 is TGCGCCAGCAGCTCCGGACAGGTCGGCTATGGCTACACCTTC.

The chain carries TRBV6-6 and TRBJ2-1; D is ambiguous. CDR3 size: 13 residues. V was trimmed by 6 bases and J by 11 bases, leaving 17 bases between them. CDR1 and CDR2 from the germline V gene are MNHNY and SVGAGI (reference sequence). The CDR3 here is CASRSEPVRKQFF. The CDR3 DNA sequence: TGTGCCAGCAGATCCGAACCGGTGCGAAAGCAGTTCTTC.

The V and J genes are TRBV18 and TRBJ2-5; possible D gene TRBD2, 5 bases. CDR1 and CDR2 from the germline V gene are KGHSH and LQKENI. The CDR3 is 13 amino acids. V was pared by 2 bases and J by 5 bases, with 9 bases between. The CDR3 coding sequence is TGTGCCAGCTCACCAGGTAGAGGGGAGACCCAGTACTTC. Translation gives CASSPGRGETQYF.

The chain joins TRBV5-1 to TRBJ2-3; 12 bases agree with TRBD2. V shed 4 bases and J 0 bases; nucleotides not matched to a gene: 0. The CDR3 length is 15 residues. The germline CDR1 and CDR2 sequences are SGHRS and YFSETQ. CDR3 residues: CASSGTSGSTDTQYF. CDR3 nucleotides: TGCGCCAGCAGCGGGACTAGCGGGAGCACAGATACGCAGTATTTT.

V is TRBV28 and J is TRBJ2-6; D is ambiguous. Germline CDR1 reads MDHEN; CDR2 reads SYDVKM. This CDR3 comprises 13 residues. Trimming left V 11 bases short and J 1 base short, with 9 bases between. CDR3 sequence reads: CAWQASGANVLTF. CDR3 nucleotides: TGTGCCTGGCAGGCTTCTGGGGCCAACGTCCTGACTTTC. The variable domain in full, with the rest retrieved from reference TRBV28 and TRBJ2-6, is DVKVTQSSRYLVKRTGEKVFLECVQDMDHENMFWYRQDPGLGLRLIYFSYDVKMKEKGDIPEGYSVSREKKERFSLILESASTNQTSMYLCAWQASGANVLTFGAGSRLTVL.

This clone turned up a few times. The V and J genes are TRBV11-2 and TRBJ2-2; D perhaps matches TRBD1 (6 bases). Trimming left V 5 bases short and J 7 bases short, with 14 bases between. The CDR3 runs to 14 residues. Germline assignment: CDR1 SGHAT and CDR2 FQNNGV. CDR3 bases: TGTGCCAGCAGCCGAGGACAGTACAGCGGGGAGCTGTTTTTT. Encoded protein: CASSRGQYSGELFF.

The V call is TRBV2, the J call TRBJ2-3, with 7 bases lining up with TRBD2. The J segment lost 0 bases and the V segment lost 6 bases, leaving 3 bases of the junction unmatched. There are 14 residues in the CDR3. CDR1 SNHLY and CDR2 FYNNEI come from the germline V gene. The CDR3, as DNA: TGTGCCAGCAGGCCGGGGGGAAGCACAGATACGCAGTATTTT. Protein product: CASRPGGSTDTQYF.

In regard to this clone: The identical CDR3 is also encoded by other nucleotide sequences in the sample. The chain combines TRBV6-5 with TRBJ2-7, with D unclear. Between the trimmed V and J ends, which lost 0 bases and 7 bases, there was a span of 4 bases. Germline CDR1 reads MNHEY; CDR2 reads SVGAGI. The CDR3 runs to 11 residues. CDR3 in amino acids: CASSYSGEQYF. The CDR3 coding sequence is TGTGCCAGCAGTTACTCGGGGGAGCAGTACTTC.

The rearrangement joins TRBV15 to TRBJ2-3, with 11 positions matching TRBD2. The CDR3 contains 17 residues. V dropped 0 bases and J dropped 2; count of bases not matched to a gene: 4. Germline V gene data show CDR1 as LNHNV and CDR2 as YYDKDF (reference sequence). CDR3 coding DNA: TGTGCCACCAGCAGAGATCAGACTAGCGGGGCCACAGATACGCAGTATTTT. This sequence encodes CATSRDQTSGATDTQYF.

The chain combines TRBV19 with TRBJ1-2; D uncertain. Germline CDR1 reads LNHDA; CDR2 reads SQIVND (reference sequence). Trimming took off 4 bases at V and 4 bases at J, with 7 bases between the two ends. This CDR3 is 12 amino acids long. DNA of the CDR3: TGTGCCAGTAGTAAATACGGCTATGGCTACACCTTC. Its translation: CASSKYGYGYTF.

The gene calls are TRBV19 and TRBJ2-1; a possible D gene is TRBD2 (5 bases). CDR1 is LNHDA, CDR2 SQIVND, per germline (reference sequence). This CDR3 has 14 amino acids. V dropped 5 bases and J dropped 8 bases, with 16 bases sitting between them. The chain's CDR3 is CASSAAVGVDEQFF. CDR3 nucleotide sequence: TGTGCCAGTAGTGCCGCGGTCGGGGTGGATGAGCAGTTCTTC.

The chain is built from TRBV6-4 and TRBJ1-2, with D unclear. Trimming removed 6 bases at V and 3 bases at J, with 11 bases between. This CDR3 comprises 13 residues. Per germline, CDR1 MRHNA and CDR2 SNTAGT. CDR3: CASSEGRDYGYTF. The DNA of the CDR3 is TGTGCCAGCAGCGAAGGGAGGGACTATGGCTACACCTTC.

V and J are TRBV5-1 and TRBJ1-2, with D perhaps TRBD1 (5 bases). CDR1 SGHRS and CDR2 YFSETQ come from the germline V gene. Trimming shortened V by 0 bases and J by 3 bases, and 9 bases separated the two germline ends. CDR3 length equals 14 residues. The CDR3 coding sequence is TGCGCCAGCAGCTTGGAGGGGACCCACTATGGCTACACCTTC. Amino acid sequence: CASSLEGTHYGYTF.

This chain joins TRBV5-1 and TRBJ2-6; D ambiguous. Deletions cut 0 bases from V and 0 bases from J, with 7 bases between. The CDR3 spans 16 residues. Germline-derived CDR1 and CDR2 are SGHRS and YFSETQ. The DNA of the CDR3 is TGCGCCAGCAGCTTGGACGGTTTCTCTGGGGCCAACGTCCTGACTTTC. This translates into CASSLDGFSGANVLTF.

This rearrangement joins TRBV4-1 to TRBJ1-1, with a weak D call TRBD1 (6 bases). V lost 5 bases, J lost 4 bases, and 14 bases lay in between. CDR3 length equals 14 residues. CDR1 is MGHRA, CDR2 YSYEKL, per germline. CDR3 in DNA: TGCGCCAGCAGCTCTTACAGGGAGCCCACTGAAGCTTTCTTT. It encodes CASSSYREPTEAFF.

The chain recombines TRBV4-1 with TRBJ2-4, with 16 bases matching TRBD2. V trimming: 2 bases; J trimming: 1 base; junction bases outside the gene matches: 14. Germline lookup yields CDR1 MGHRA and CDR2 YSYEKL. This CDR3 is 22 amino acids long. CDR3 in amino acids: CASSQQHGGLAGGLIAKNIQYF. In nucleotides, the CDR3 is TGCGCCAGCAGCCAACAACATGGGGGACTAGCGGGAGGGCTGATTGCCAAAAACATTCAGTACTTC.

The chain combines TRBV2 with TRBJ2-5; D is ambiguous. V lost 4 bases, J lost 5 bases, and 5 bases lay in between. The germline gives CDR1 SNHLY, CDR2 FYNNEI. The CDR3 runs 11 residues. In nucleotides, the CDR3 is TGTGCCAGCAGTGTCGGGGAGACCCAGTACTTC. Its protein is CASSVGETQYF. Full variable domain (missing parts from reference TRBV2 and TRBJ2-5): EPEVTQTPSHQVTQMGQEVILRCVPISNHLYFYWYRQILGQKVEFLVSFYNNEISEKSEIFDDQFSVERPDGSNFTLKIRSTKLEDSAMYFCASSVGETQYFGPGTRLLVL.

CDR3 DNA: TGTGCCAGCAGTGCGGGGACAGGGGGAGAAAAACTGTTTTTT. Amino acids: CASSAGTGGEKLFF. V and J are TRBV6-1 and TRBJ1-4; 11 bases match TRBD1. Germline V CDR1 and CDR2: MNHNS, SASEGT. This CDR3 comprises 14 residues. V lost 4 bases and J lost 8; bases outside the gene matches: 3.